The clone carrying this TCR beta chain has only a few counts. This sample was included in a study of T cells in Graves' hyperthyroidism and ophthalmopathy. V gave up 6 bases and J gave up 11 bases; unmatched junction bases: 12. Germline loops: CDR1 SGHTA, CDR2 FQGTGA. The CDR3 loop spans 14 amino acids. The source material, RNA transcripts, was used to amplify TCR beta CDR3 regions. TCR CDR3 regions were first amplified by RT-PCR with HTBI primers. Each CDR3 protein is one row after TCRdb ran MiXCR on the multiplex PCR reads. The sample consists of 250,000 or so distinct CDR3 sequences, 13% to 15% of them appearing once.

The receptor comes from a woman between 45 and 65 years old with Graves' hyperthyroidism that later progressed to Graves' ophthalmopathy. The sequencing sample was made of blood. This rearrangement joins TRBV7-3 to TRBJ2-1; 8 positions agree with TRBD2. The CDR3 sequence is CASSLGSGSRQQFF. The CDR3 coding sequence is TGTGCCAGCAGTTTGGGGAGCGGGAGCAGGCAGCAGTTCTTC. The variable domain in full, completed from reference TRBV7-3 and TRBJ2-1, reads GAGVSQTPSNKVTEKGKYVELRCDPISGHTALYWYRQSLGQGPEFLIYFQGTGAADDSGLPNDRFFAVRPEGSVSTLKIQRTERGDSAVYLCASSLGSGSRQQFFGPGTRLTVL.